This T cell receptor (beta chain) appears in the sequencing data of a study of blood T cell repertoires in COVID-19. Study as a whole: The origin of the acute and convalescent COVID-19 samples was the United States, Italy and Spain. Sources were T cells, B-cell-depleted T cells, or PBMCs; the material itself was cDNA or gDNA.

V shed 2 bases and J shed 9 bases, with 8 bases lying between them. CDR1 and CDR2 from the germline V gene are SGHAT and FQNNGV. This CDR3 contains 12 residues. In the original processing: Amplifying reference gene primers gave estimates of nucleated cell counts. Clones were read by immunoSEQ multiplex PCR, and TCRdb kept only the in-frame ones, dropping some. V, J and clone size reflect that table, while D and trimming were determined from the DNA. The data contain 100,000 or so clones, around 76% of them seen just once; the ten biggest clones take up 15% to 20%. This sequence joins TRBV11-2 and TRBJ2-1, with D possibly matching TRBD1 (5 bases). This receptor was identified in a woman between 70 and 85 years old with acute or convalescent COVID-19. Input material: peripheral blood. The CDR3 region is CASSLNRGEQFF. The DNA of the CDR3 is TGTGCCAGCAGCTTAAATAGGGGTGAGCAGTTCTTC.